This paragraph covers one T cell receptor (beta chain) sequence. This sample stems from a study of technical replicates of blood from several donors. Profiling relied on immunoSEQ multiplex PCR, and the TCRdb table lists in-frame clones only, not all of them. Among about 81,000 clones listed, approximately 78% were seen once. The sequence was obtained from a human donor in good health. Some clones in this sample may be carry-over from other donors' samples. Input material: PBMCs.

CDR3 sequence reads: CASTLTASLGNTIYF. CDR3 nucleotides: TGTGCCAGCACCCTAACCGCATCTCTCGGAAACACCATATATTTT. This chain uses TRBV6-6 with TRBJ1-3, with D unresolved. Germline lookup yields CDR1 MNHNY and CDR2 SVGAGI (reference sequence). The length of the CDR3 is 15 residues. With 7 bases removed from V and 4 bases from J, the gap between germline ends came to 17 bases.